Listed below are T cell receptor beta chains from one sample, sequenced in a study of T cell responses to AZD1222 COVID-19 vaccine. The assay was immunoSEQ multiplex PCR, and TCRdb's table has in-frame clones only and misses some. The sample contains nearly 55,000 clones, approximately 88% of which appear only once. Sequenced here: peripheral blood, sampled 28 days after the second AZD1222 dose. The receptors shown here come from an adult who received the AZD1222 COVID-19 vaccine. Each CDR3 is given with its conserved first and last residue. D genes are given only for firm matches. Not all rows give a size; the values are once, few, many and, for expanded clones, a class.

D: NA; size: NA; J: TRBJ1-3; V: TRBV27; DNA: TGTGCCAGCAGTTCGGACTTTAACTCTGGAAACACCATATATTTT; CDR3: CASSSDFNSGNTIYF
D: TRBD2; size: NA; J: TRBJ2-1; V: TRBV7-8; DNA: TGTGCCAGCAGCTTAGGCGGGAGCTACAATGAGCAGTTCTTC; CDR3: CASSLGGSYNEQFF
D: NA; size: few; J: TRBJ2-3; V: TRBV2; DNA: TGTGCCAGCACTCGCAGGGGGGGTGATACGCAGTATTTT; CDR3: CASTRRGGDTQYF
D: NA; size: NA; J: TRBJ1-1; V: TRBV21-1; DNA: TGTGCCAGCACCACGATTGGACGGCCCGTGAATTTCTCGTACACTGAAGCTTTCTTT; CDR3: CASTTIGRPVNFSYTEAFF
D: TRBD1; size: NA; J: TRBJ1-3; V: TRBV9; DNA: TGTGCCAGCAGCGTAGGGGACAGGAATGCACGTGGAAACACCATATATTTT; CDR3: CASSVGDRNARGNTIYF
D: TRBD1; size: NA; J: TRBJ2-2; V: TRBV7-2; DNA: TGTGCCAGCAGCTCCGCCGGGACAGGGAACACCGGGGAGCTGTTTTTT; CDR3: CASSSAGTGNTGELFF
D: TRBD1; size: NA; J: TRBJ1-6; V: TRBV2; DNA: TGTGCCAGCAGTGATTGGGACAGGGAGTCAGGTTCACCCCTCCACTTT; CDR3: CASSDWDRESGSPLHF
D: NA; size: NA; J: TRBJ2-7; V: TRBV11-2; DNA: TGTGCCAGCAGCTTCTTGCAGTACTCCTACGAGCAGTACTTC; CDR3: CASSFLQYSYEQYF
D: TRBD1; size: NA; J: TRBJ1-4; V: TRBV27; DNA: TGTGCCAGCAGTTTTACAGGGGGTGGAGAAAAACTGTTTTTT; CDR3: CASSFTGGGEKLFF
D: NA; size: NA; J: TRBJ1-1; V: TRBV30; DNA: TGTGCCTGGAGTATTCAGGCCGGAGACACTGAAGCTTTCTTT; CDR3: CAWSIQAGDTEAFF
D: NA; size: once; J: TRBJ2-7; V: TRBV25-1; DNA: TGTGCCAGCAGTGAATTGGACGGGTACGAGCAGTACTTC; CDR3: CASSELDGYEQYF
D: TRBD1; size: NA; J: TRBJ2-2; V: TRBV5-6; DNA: TGTGCCAGCGGCCGGACAGGGGGCGACGGGGAGCTGTTTTTT; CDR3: CASGRTGGDGELFF
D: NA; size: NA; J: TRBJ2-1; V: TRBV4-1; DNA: TGCGCCAGCAGCCAAGATTCCCGATTACCCACCTACTACAATGAGCAGTTCTTC; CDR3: CASSQDSRLPTYYNEQFF
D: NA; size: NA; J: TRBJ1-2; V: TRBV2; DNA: TGTGCCAGCAACCTACAGGCCCCCTATGGCTACACCTTC; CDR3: CASNLQAPYGYTF
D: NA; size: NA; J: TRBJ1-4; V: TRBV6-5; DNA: TGTGCCAGCAGAGGGGCCCTAAGTGAAAAACTGTTTTTT; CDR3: CASRGALSEKLFF
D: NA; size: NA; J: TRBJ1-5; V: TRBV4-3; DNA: TGCGCCAGCAGCCCCGGACCGGCAGGGATAAATCAGCCCCAGCATTTT; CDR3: CASSPGPAGINQPQHF
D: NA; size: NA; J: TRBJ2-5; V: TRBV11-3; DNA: TGTGCCAGCAGCTCCCGGACTGTAGAGACCCAGTACTTC; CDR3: CASSSRTVETQYF
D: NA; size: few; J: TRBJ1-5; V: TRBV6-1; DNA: TGTGCCAGCAGTGAAGGGCAGGGTGAGAGCAATCAGCCCCAGCATTTT; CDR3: CASSEGQGESNQPQHF
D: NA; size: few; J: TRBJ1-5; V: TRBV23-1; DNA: TGCGCCAGCAGTCAATCGAGCCCTTCGGGGAATCAGCCCCAGCATTTT; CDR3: CASSQSSPSGNQPQHF
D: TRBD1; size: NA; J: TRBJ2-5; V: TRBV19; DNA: TGTGCCAGTAGTATAGGGACAGGGGCTCACCAAGAGACCCAGTACTTC; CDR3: CASSIGTGAHQETQYF
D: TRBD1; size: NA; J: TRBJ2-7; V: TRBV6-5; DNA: TGTGCCAGCAGCAGGGACAGGGGCGACGAGCAGTACTTC; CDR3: CASSRDRGDEQYF
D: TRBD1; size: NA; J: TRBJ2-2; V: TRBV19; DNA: TGTGCCAGTAGGCAGGGGGCGCAGAACACCGGGGAGCTGTTTTTT; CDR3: CASRQGAQNTGELFF
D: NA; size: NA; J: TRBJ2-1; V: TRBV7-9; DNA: TGTGCCAGCAGCTTTGGCCCATACAATGAGCAGTTCTTC; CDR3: CASSFGPYNEQFF
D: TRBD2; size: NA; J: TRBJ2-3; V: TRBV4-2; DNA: TGTGCCAGCAGCCCCCCGACTAGCGGCACAGATACGCAGTATTTT; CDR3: CASSPPTSGTDTQYF
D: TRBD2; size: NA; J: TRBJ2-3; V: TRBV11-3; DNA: TGTGCCAGCAGCCATATGAGCGGGAGGGCCTCAGATACGCAGTATTTT; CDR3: CASSHMSGRASDTQYF
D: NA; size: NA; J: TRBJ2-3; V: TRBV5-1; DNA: TGCGCCAGCAGCTTGGCAAGTGCTAGCACAGATACGCAGTATTTT; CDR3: CASSLASASTDTQYF
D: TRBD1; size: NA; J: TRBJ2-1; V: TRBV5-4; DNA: TGTGCCAGCAGCCCCGGACAGGCAACCTACAATGAGCAGTTCTTC; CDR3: CASSPGQATYNEQFF
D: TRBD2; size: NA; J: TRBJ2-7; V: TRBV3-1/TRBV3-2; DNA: TGTGCCAGCAGCCAGGGCAGCGGGAGCTACGAGCAGTACTTC; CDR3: CASSQGSGSYEQYF